Each of the 30 T cell receptor beta chains below was sequenced from the same sample in a study of cytomegalovirus exposure and HLA in healthy donors. Both 60 Vbeta primers and 13 Jbeta primers went into the PCR. Libraries were prepared by immunoSEQ multiplex PCR; TCRdb keeps only in-frame clonotypes and omits some of them. The table lists fewer than 85,000 clones, around 78% of them singletons. Sequencing was done on a sample of PBMCs. The source of these receptors is a man aged 18-30 years in good health and CMV-seropositive.

This clone was counted only a few times. V is TRBV25-1 and J is TRBJ2-5; a possible D gene is TRBD2 (6 bases). The V end was cut by 1 base, the J end by 5 bases, with 14 bases between. The CDR3 sequence is 15 residues long. The germline V gene has CDR1 MGHDK and CDR2 SYGVNS. This CDR3 reads CASSESLGEVETQYF. DNA for the CDR3: TGTGCCAGCAGTGAATCCCTGGGGGAGGTGGAGACCCAGTACTTC.

The chain links TRBV28 to TRBJ2-7; D gene ambiguous. V was clipped by 8 bases and J by 1 base, with 9 bases between them. The germline V gene has CDR1 MDHEN and CDR2 SYDVKM. This CDR3 is built from 12 residues. CDR3 amino acids: CASAYQSYEQYF. CDR3 coding DNA: TGTGCCAGCGCATATCAGTCCTACGAGCAGTACTTC.

The CDR3 loop is CASSQTLASYEQYF. The CDR3 DNA reads as TGCGCCAGCAGCCAGACACTAGCGAGCTACGAGCAGTACTTC. The gene calls are TRBV4-1 and TRBJ2-7, with 7 bases that match TRBD2. With 3 bases clipped from V and 3 bases from J, the junction kept 5 bases outside the gene matches. Germline loops: CDR1 MGHRA, CDR2 YSYEKL. There are 14 residues in the CDR3.

The chain recombines TRBV5-6 with TRBJ1-1, with unresolved D. The germline V gene has CDR1 SGHDT and CDR2 YYEEEE. The CDR3 is 13 residues long. Trimming stripped 4 bases from V and 1 base from J, with 8 bases between. The CDR3 spells CASSLVRNTEAFF. CDR3 in DNA: TGTGCCAGCAGCCTTGTGAGGAACACTGAAGCTTTCTTT. Full variable domain (remainder filled in from reference TRBV5-6 and TRBJ1-1): DAGVTQSPTHLIKTRGQQVTLRCSPKSGHDTVSWYQQALGQGPQFIFQYYEEEERQRGNFPDRFSGHQFPNYSSELNVNALLLGDSALYLCASSLVRNTEAFFGQGTRLTVV.

V and J are TRBV5-1 and TRBJ2-5, with D perhaps TRBD1 (7 bases). This CDR3 region has 14 residues. Between the trimmed V and J ends, which lost 3 bases and 5 bases, there was a span of 14 bases. Germline V lookup: CDR1 SGHRS, CDR2 YFSETQ. The CDR3 loop reads CASSSQGGAETQYF. The DNA for the CDR3 is TGCGCCAGCAGCTCCCAGGGGGGAGCGGAGACCCAGTACTTC.

V and J are TRBV7-9 and TRBJ2-3, with TRBD2 as a possible D gene (5 bases). Germline V gene sequence: CDR1 SEHNR, CDR2 FQNEAQ (reference sequence). V shed 5 bases and J shed 4 bases, with 13 bases lying between them. This CDR3 contains 14 residues. CDR3: CASSPQEEADTQYF. The CDR3 DNA reads as TGTGCCAGCAGCCCCCAAGAGGAGGCAGATACGCAGTATTTT. The whole variable domain, remainder taken from reference TRBV7-9 and TRBJ2-3, is DTGVSQNPRHKITKRGQNVTFRCDPISEHNRLYWYRQTLGQGPEFLTYFQNEAQLEKSRLLSDRFSAERPKGSFSTLEIQRTEQGDSAMYLCASSPQEEADTQYFGPGTRLTVL.

This clone was picked up a small number of times. The chain combines TRBV7-2 with TRBJ2-2, with 12 bases fitting TRBD1. This CDR3 has 18 amino acids. The junction had 12 bases not matched to a gene; V was cut back by 3 bases and J by 7 bases. Looked up from germline, CDR1 is SGHTA and CDR2 is FQGNSA. The CDR3 protein is CASSFDRRDRGQSGELFF. The CDR3 nucleotides are TGTGCCAGCAGCTTCGACCGCCGGGACAGGGGGCAAAGCGGGGAGCTGTTTTTT.

This rearrangement joins TRBV29-1 to TRBJ2-1, with D perhaps matching TRBD1 (5 bases). There are 13 residues in the CDR3. Deletions cut 3 bases from V and 6 bases from J, with 12 bases between. Germline V lookup: CDR1 SQVTM, CDR2 ANQGSEA. Here the CDR3 reads CSVDGRVFNEQFF. DNA of the CDR3: TGCAGCGTTGATGGCAGGGTTTTCAATGAGCAGTTCTTC.

The chain carries TRBV29-1 and TRBJ1-2; D unresolved. This CDR3 is built from 12 residues. Germline CDR1 SQVTM, CDR2 ANQGSEA. V was clipped by 4 bases and J by 0 bases, with 6 bases between them. The CDR3 DNA sequence: TGCAGCGTTGGGGAGTCTAACTATGGCTACACCTTC. This gives the protein CSVGESNYGYTF.

The chain combines TRBV6-5 with TRBJ2-2; 14 positions match TRBD2. The V gene end was trimmed by 5 bases and the J gene end by 8 bases; junction bases not matched to a gene: 4. Per the germline V gene, CDR1 is MNHEY and CDR2 is SVGAGI. The CDR3 runs 15 residues. The CDR3 is CASSGGTSGSGELFF. The CDR3 bases are TGTGCCAGCAGTGGAGGGACTAGCGGGAGTGGGGAGCTGTTTTTT.

CDR3 region: CASSEFPGSYGYTF. CDR3 DNA: TGTGCCAGCAGTGAATTTCCGGGGTCCTATGGCTACACCTTC. This chain connects TRBV6-1 to TRBJ1-2, with D unresolved. Germline CDR1 reads MNHNS; CDR2 reads SASEGT. CDR3 length: 14 residues. V lost 2 bases, J lost 4 bases, and 11 bases lay in between.

This chain uses TRBV10-1 with TRBJ2-1; 9 positions agree with TRBD2. The CDR3 runs to 13 residues. The germline V gene encodes CDR1 WNHNN and CDR2 SYGVQD (reference sequence). The ends lost 6 bases at V and 7 bases at J; junction bases unmatched: 4. The CDR3 loop reads CASRDSGSNEQFF. CDR3 nucleotides: TGCGCCAGCAGAGATAGCGGGAGTAATGAGCAGTTCTTC.

In its sample, this clone was seen once. The J gene is TRBJ1-1, the V gene TRBV4-1, with D maybe TRBD1 (5 bases). The CDR3 is 17 amino acids. The germline CDR1 and CDR2 sequences are MGHRA and YSYEKL. The V and J ends lost 3 bases and 2 bases respectively, with 19 bases between them. The CDR3 is CASSQYSAQDTNTEAFF. The CDR3 DNA follows: TGCGCCAGCAGCCAGTATTCCGCCCAGGACACTAACACTGAAGCTTTCTTT.

This clone came up a few times. The chain recombines TRBV13 with TRBJ2-1, with D hard to call. CDR3 length: 13 amino acids. Looked up from germline, CDR1 is PRHDT and CDR2 is FYEKMQ (reference sequence). V was cut by 4 bases and J by 8 bases, with 12 bases left in between. The CDR3 DNA is TGTGCCAGCAGCTCCCTCCCTAGGCATGAGCAGTTCTTC. As protein: CASSSLPRHEQFF.

The chain recombines TRBV5-1 with TRBJ1-2; 10 nucleotides agree with TRBD1. Germline trimming cut 0 bases from V and 5 bases from J; bases unmatched to any gene: 1. Germline-derived CDR1 and CDR2 are SGHRS and YFSETQ. This CDR3 is 14 amino acids long. The CDR3 DNA reads TGCGCCAGCAGCTTGGGACAGGGGGCGTATGGCTACACCTTC. Translated, it gives CASSLGQGAYGYTF.

The chain is built from TRBV6-5 and TRBJ1-2, with 11 bases that match TRBD1. CDR1 and CDR2 (germline): MNHEY, SVGAGI. The CDR3 is made up of 16 amino acids. Unmatched junction bases numbered 6, after V lost 2 bases and J lost 4 bases. The CDR3 is CASSYRTGGKVYGYTF. In DNA, the CDR3 is TGTGCCAGCAGTTACCGGACAGGGGGCAAGGTCTATGGCTACACCTTC.

The gene calls are TRBV7-2 and TRBJ1-2, with D possibly being TRBD1 (5 bases). The CDR3 loop spans 14 amino acids. V was clipped by 4 bases and J by 7 bases, with 16 bases between them. Germline-derived CDR1 and CDR2 are SGHTA and FQGNSA. This CDR3 is CASSSHGGVGGYTF. The DNA for the CDR3 is TGTGCCAGCAGCTCCCACGGGGGGGTCGGTGGCTACACCTTC.

This chain connects TRBV19 to TRBJ1-2; TRBD1 aligns across 10 bases. V lost 5 bases, J lost 4 bases, and 7 bases stayed unmatched. The germline gives CDR1 LNHDA, CDR2 SQIVND (reference sequence). This CDR3 has 15 amino acids. CDR3 DNA: TGTGCCAGTAGTGTAGCGACAGGGGGCGGCTATGGCTACACCTTC. Its protein is CASSVATGGGYGYTF.

V is TRBV10-2 and J is TRBJ2-2, with 10 nucleotides matching TRBD1. The CDR3 length is 14 residues. The V and J ends lost 6 bases and 5 bases, in that order; junction bases with no gene match: 3. Germline V gene lookup returns CDR1 WSHSY and CDR2 SAAADI. The CDR3 protein is CASSRQGATGELFF. DNA for the CDR3: TGCGCCAGCAGCCGACAGGGGGCAACCGGGGAGCTGTTTTTT.

The chain recombines TRBV27 with TRBJ2-1, with TRBD2 as a possible D gene (6 bases). Deletions cut 3 bases from V and 7 bases from J, with 13 bases between. This CDR3 contains 14 residues. Germline V lookup: CDR1 MNHEY, CDR2 SMNVEV (reference sequence). CDR3 protein: CASSFWGGWNEQFF. The CDR3 coding sequence is TGTGCCAGCAGTTTTTGGGGAGGTTGGAATGAGCAGTTCTTC.

This chain connects TRBV6-1 to TRBJ1-1; 7 nucleotides line up with TRBD1. Trimming took 3 bases from V and 0 from J; bases not matched to a gene: 4. The germline V gene has CDR1 MNHNS and CDR2 SASEGT. The CDR3 runs 15 residues. The CDR3: CASSEGQYMNTEAFF. CDR3 DNA: TGTGCCAGCAGTGAGGGACAGTACATGAACACTGAAGCTTTCTTT.

The rearrangement links TRBV4-2 to TRBJ2-1; D is perhaps TRBD2 (6 bases). Germline CDR1 reads LGHNA; CDR2 reads YNFKEQ. The CDR3 totals 17 residues. V was pared by 1 base and J by 2 bases, with 15 bases between. In DNA, the CDR3 is TGTGCCAGCAGCCAAGTCAGGGCTAGCGTAGCCTACAATGAGCAGTTCTTC. This codes for CASSQVRASVAYNEQFF.

This clone turned up a few times. V and J are TRBV28 and TRBJ1-1; tentative D call: TRBD1 (6 bases). Per the germline V gene, CDR1 is MDHEN and CDR2 is SYDVKM. This CDR3 region has 13 residues. V lost 6 bases and J lost 4, with 12 bases in between. In DNA form, the CDR3 reads TGTGCCAGCAGACCAGGGGAAGGCACTGAAGCTTTCTTT. It codes for CASRPGEGTEAFF.

This clone has only one observation. This chain uses TRBV19 with TRBJ1-2; D is unresolved. The CDR3 spans 13 residues. V was shortened by 5 bases and J by 0 bases, with 7 bases between the two germline ends. Germline V gene data show CDR1 as LNHDA and CDR2 as SQIVND (reference sequence). The CDR3 is CASSPGPNYGYTF. As DNA, the CDR3 is TGTGCCAGTAGTCCCGGTCCTAACTATGGCTACACCTTC.

CDR3 amino acids: CASSPSTGWNEQFF. CDR3 in DNA: TGTGCCAGCAGTCCCTCGACAGGTTGGAATGAGCAGTTCTTC. This chain links TRBV27 with TRBJ2-1, with TRBD1 as a possible D gene (6 bases). Germline V CDR1 and CDR2: MNHEY, SMNVEV (reference sequence). The CDR3 spans 14 residues. The V end was cut by 5 bases, the J end by 7 bases, with 15 bases between.

This sequence joins TRBV6-6 and TRBJ2-7; TRBD2 might be the D (5 bases). With 0 bases removed from V and 9 bases from J, the gap between germline ends came to 9 bases. The CDR3 length is 12 residues. CDR1 and CDR2 from the germline V gene are MNHNY and SVGAGI (reference sequence). CDR3 region: CASSYSLARQYF. The CDR3 bases are TGTGCCAGCAGTTACTCCCTAGCCCGGCAGTACTTC.

This clone turned up a few times. The chain is built from TRBV5-8 and TRBJ2-7, with 9 bases matching TRBD2. V dropped 4 bases and J dropped 3; count of bases not matched to a gene: 5. Germline V CDR1 and CDR2: SGHTS, YDEGEE. The CDR3 covers 14 residues. The CDR3 DNA follows: TGTGCCAGCAGCCATAGCGGGAGACACTACGAGCAGTACTTC. It codes for CASSHSGRHYEQYF.

V usage is TRBV7-9 and J usage is TRBJ2-1; 11 bases agree with TRBD2. Trimming took 4 bases from V and 10 from J; bases not matched to a gene: 6. In germline, CDR1 is SEHNR, CDR2 FQNEAQ (reference sequence). The CDR3 is 14 residues long. The CDR3 reads CASSWTLAGDEQFF. The CDR3 DNA reads TGTGCCAGCAGCTGGACACTAGCGGGAGACGAGCAGTTCTTC.

This clone turned up a few times. The CDR3 loop is CASSYGGDTEAFF. The CDR3 DNA follows: TGTGCCAGCAGTTACGGAGGGGACACTGAAGCTTTCTTT. The rearrangement uses TRBV6-5 and TRBJ1-1, with D possibly being TRBD1 (5 bases). CDR1 and CDR2 (germline): MNHEY, SVGAGI. V shed 2 bases and J shed 3 bases, with 7 bases lying between them. This CDR3 comprises 13 residues.

The gene calls are TRBV6-1 and TRBJ2-5; 8 nucleotides align to TRBD2. Germline V gives CDR1 MNHNS, CDR2 SASEGT. The CDR3 loop spans 14 amino acids. Trimming removed 0 bases from V and 14 bases from J; junction bases left unmatched: 11. Here the CDR3 DNA reads TGTGCCAGCAGTGAAGCGACTAGCGCGGGAGGCTCCTACTTC. This sequence encodes CASSEATSAGGSYF.